Listed below are T cell receptor beta chains from one sample, sequenced in a study of T cell responses to AZD1222 COVID-19 vaccine. Profiling relied on immunoSEQ multiplex PCR, and the TCRdb table lists in-frame clones only, not all of them. Here the sample spans more than 50,000 clones, roughly 85% being singletons. Specimen: peripheral blood, collected on day 0 of AZD1222 vaccination. These receptors originate from an adult in good health. Both conserved end residues are part of each CDR3. A D gene is named only where the DNA matches it firmly. Only part of the rows carry a size: once, few, many, or a class if the clone is expanded.

>TRBV5-5|-|-|TRBJ2-1
CASLQGLSSYNEQFF
TGTGCCAGCCTTCAGGGCCTGAGCTCCTACAATGAGCAGTTCTTC
>TRBV7-8|-|TRBD1|TRBJ2-7
CASSSSGGQLSYEQYF
TGTGCCAGCAGCTCTAGTGGGGGACAGCTTTCCTACGAGCAGTACTTC
>TRBV3-1/TRBV3-2|-|-|TRBJ2-3
CASSQVGGSGTSGDTQYF
TGTGCCAGCAGCCAAGTTGGGGGTAGCGGTACCTCGGGAGATACGCAGTATTTT
>TRBV19|-|-|TRBJ2-1
CASSIASGGHLYNEQFF
TGTGCCAGTAGTATCGCCTCCGGGGGGCACCTATACAATGAGCAGTTCTTC
>TRBV7-9|-|TRBD1|TRBJ1-2
CASSFLPGRGFYGYTF
TGTGCCAGCAGCTTCCTGCCAGGCAGGGGGTTTTATGGCTACACCTTC
>TRBV5-1|once|-|TRBJ2-5
CASSLAGPTGETQYF
TGCGCCAGCAGCTTGGCAGGCCCCACAGGAGAGACCCAGTACTTC
>TRBV12-3/TRBV12-4|-|-|TRBJ1-1
CASSLGNEAFF
TGTGCCAGCAGTTTAGGTAATGAAGCTTTCTTT
>TRBV20-1|-|TRBD1|TRBJ1-4
CSASPLRDRGRTNEKLFF
TGCAGTGCTAGTCCCCTCCGGGACAGGGGGAGAACTAATGAAAAACTGTTTTTT
>TRBV3-1/TRBV3-2|-|TRBD1|TRBJ1-2
CASSQTLGQYYGYTF
TGTGCCAGCAGCCAAACTCTGGGACAGTATTATGGCTACACCTTC
>TRBV5-1|-|-|TRBJ1-1
CASVALGAKNTEAFF
TGCGCCAGCGTAGCCCTTGGGGCCAAGAACACTGAAGCTTTCTTT
>TRBV27|-|-|TRBJ2-6
CASREGAGANVLTF
TGTGCCAGTAGAGAGGGGGCTGGGGCCAACGTCCTGACTTTC
>TRBV7-9|-|TRBD1|TRBJ2-7
CASSLGNRGPNEQYF
TGTGCCAGCAGCTTAGGAAACAGGGGGCCCAACGAGCAGTACTTC
>TRBV10-2|-|-|TRBJ2-5
CASSERVWGAEETQYF
TGCGCCAGCAGTGAGAGGGTTTGGGGGGCTGAAGAGACCCAGTACTTC
>TRBV11-2|-|-|TRBJ1-3
CASSRGFSGNTIYF
TGTGCCAGCAGCCGCGGGTTCTCTGGAAACACCATATATTTT
>TRBV18|once|-|TRBJ2-7
CASSPGRSYEQYF
TGTGCCAGCTCCCCGGGCCGCTCCTACGAGCAGTACTTC
>TRBV19|once|-|TRBJ1-1
CASTNGGLSTRDTEAFF
TGTGCCAGTACTAACGGAGGGCTGTCGACTAGGGACACTGAAGCTTTCTTT
>TRBV29-1|few|-|TRBJ2-7
CSVEKGGRGEQYF
TGCAGCGTTGAGAAAGGTGGAAGAGGTGAGCAGTACTTC
>TRBV19|-|-|TRBJ1-1
CASSIQNTEAFF
TGTGCCAGTAGTATACAGAACACTGAAGCTTTCTTT
>TRBV5-1|-|-|TRBJ1-2
CASKLAGRGGYTF
TGCGCCAGCAAGTTGGCGGGACGGGGTGGCTACACCTTC
>TRBV29-1|-|-|TRBJ2-7
CSASNYYEQYF
TGCAGCGCCTCAAATTACTACGAGCAGTACTTC
>TRBV3-1/TRBV3-2|-|-|TRBJ2-2
CASSLPGSNTGELFF
TGTGCCAGCAGTCTACCAGGGTCGAACACCGGGGAGCTGTTTTTT
>TRBV11-2|-|-|TRBJ1-5
CASSLSGNQPQHF
TGTGCCAGCAGCTTATCCGGGAATCAGCCCCAGCATTTT
>TRBV7-2|once|-|TRBJ1-1
CASSWNEGGNTEAFF
TGTGCCAGCAGCTGGAACGAGGGGGGGAACACTGAAGCTTTCTTT
>TRBV5-1|few|-|TRBJ1-3
CASSLWVGNTIYF
TGCGCCAGCAGCTTGTGGGTGGGAAACACCATATATTTT
>TRBV2|-|TRBD1|TRBJ2-2
CASNGGTGGVFF
TGTGCCAGCAATGGGGGGACAGGGGGAGTGTTTTTT
>TRBV12-3/TRBV12-4|-|-|TRBJ2-3
CASSPTGPDTQYF
TGTGCCAGCAGCCCAACTGGACCAGATACGCAGTATTTT
>TRBV3-1/TRBV3-2|-|-|TRBJ1-2
CASSQETGSNYGYTF
TGTGCCAGCAGCCAAGAGACAGGCAGTAACTATGGCTACACCTTC
>TRBV15|-|TRBD1|TRBJ1-1
CATSRPTGQDFEAFF
TGTGCCACCAGCAGACCTACTGGACAGGACTTCGAAGCTTTCTTT
>TRBV6-5|-|TRBD1|TRBJ1-2
CASRGTGADGYTF
TGTGCCAGCAGGGGGACAGGGGCAGATGGCTACACCTTC
>TRBV6-2/TRBV6-3|-|TRBD1|TRBJ1-5
CASSYLGQGARQPQHF
TGTGCCAGCAGTTACTTGGGGCAGGGGGCGAGGCAGCCCCAGCATTTT
>TRBV6-2/TRBV6-3|-|-|TRBJ1-5
CASRPKGQSLYSNQPQHF
TGTGCCAGCAGACCTAAAGGACAGAGCTTATATAGCAATCAGCCCCAGCATTTT
>TRBV9|-|-|TRBJ1-2
CASSVGEGRVIGYTF
TGTGCCAGCAGCGTAGGGGAAGGGAGAGTAATTGGCTACACCTTC
>TRBV5-5|-|TRBD1|TRBJ1-4
CASSATGQGREKLFF
TGTGCCAGCAGCGCGACGGGACAGGGGAGAGAAAAACTGTTTTTT
>TRBV12-3/TRBV12-4|once|TRBD1|TRBJ2-5
CASRQGAIGTQYF
TGTGCCAGCAGACAGGGGGCCATAGGGACCCAGTACTTC
>TRBV9|-|-|TRBJ1-2
CASSVASGAGGYTF
TGTGCCAGCAGCGTAGCTAGCGGGGCTGGGGGCTACACCTTC
>TRBV2|-|TRBD1|TRBJ1-3
CASTRDRGRNTIYF
TGTGCCAGCACTCGGGACAGAGGGAGAAACACCATATATTTT
>TRBV6-5|-|TRBD1|TRBJ1-3
CASMVDRGLGNTIYF
TGTGCCAGCATGGTGGACAGGGGGCTTGGAAACACCATATATTTT
>TRBV2|-|TRBD1|TRBJ2-2
CASSEAVQGVTGELFF
TGTGCCAGCAGTGAAGCGGTACAGGGGGTCACCGGGGAGCTGTTTTTT
>TRBV7-8|-|-|TRBJ2-7
CASSLGGRTITAGEQYF
TGTGCCAGCAGCTTAGGGGGCCGGACTATAACCGCTGGGGAGCAGTACTTC
>TRBV4-1|few|-|TRBJ1-1
CASSQSGLMNTEAFF
TGCGCCAGCAGCCAATCGGGACTCATGAACACTGAAGCTTTCTTT
>TRBV6-2/TRBV6-3|-|-|TRBJ1-1
CASSYSMADTEAFF
TGTGCCAGCAGTTACTCGATGGCGGACACTGAAGCTTTCTTT
>TRBV5-1|-|-|TRBJ1-6
CASSSSSGGTYNSPLHF
TGCGCCAGCAGCTCGTCCTCGGGGGGCACCTATAATTCACCCCTCCACTTT
>TRBV6-5|-|-|TRBJ2-1
CASKDTGRSYNEQFF
TGTGCCAGCAAGGATACAGGGCGATCCTACAATGAGCAGTTCTTC
>TRBV12-3/TRBV12-4|-|-|TRBJ1-3
CASRSRAGNTIYF
TGTGCCAGCAGATCTAGGGCTGGAAACACCATATATTTT
>TRBV25-1|-|TRBD1|TRBJ2-2
CASSTTLGTATGELFF
TGTGCCAGCAGCACAACCCTCGGGACAGCAACCGGGGAGCTGTTTTTT
>TRBV4-1|-|-|TRBJ2-5
CASSQEGETQYF
TGCGCCAGCAGCCAAGAGGGGGAGACCCAGTACTTC
>TRBV6-5|once|-|TRBJ2-1
CASSYPGSYEQFF
TGTGCCAGCAGTTACCCAGGGAGCTATGAGCAGTTCTTC
>TRBV9|-|-|TRBJ1-1
CASSPGAGQLNTEAFF
TGTGCCAGCAGCCCAGGGGCGGGGCAACTCAACACTGAAGCTTTCTTT
>TRBV5-8|-|-|TRBJ1-1
CASGTNRVEAFF
TGTGCCAGCGGTACCAACAGGGTTGAAGCTTTCTTT
>TRBV24-1|-|TRBD1|TRBJ2-2
CATSDPGQGGNTGELFF
TGTGCCACCAGTGATCCAGGACAGGGGGGGAACACCGGGGAGCTGTTTTTT
>TRBV7-9|-|TRBD1|TRBJ1-1
CASREIGTGEAFF
TGTGCCAGCAGGGAAATCGGGACAGGGGAAGCTTTCTTT
>TRBV6-2/TRBV6-3|-|TRBD1|TRBJ1-5
CASSPRQGATMQGQPQHF
TGTGCCAGCAGTCCGCGACAGGGGGCTACCATGCAGGGTCAGCCCCAGCATTTT
>TRBV28|-|-|TRBJ1-1
CASRQLGAGATNTEAFF
TGTGCCAGCAGACAATTAGGGGCAGGGGCTACGAACACTGAAGCTTTCTTT
>TRBV4-2|once|TRBD2|TRBJ2-7
CASSQAGTSGGKSYEQYF
TGTGCCAGCAGCCAAGCCGGGACTAGCGGGGGAAAGTCCTACGAGCAGTACTTC
>TRBV4-1|-|-|TRBJ2-2
CASSHRQGGTGELFF
TGCGCCAGCAGCCATCGCCAGGGGGGCACCGGGGAGCTGTTTTTT
>TRBV6-5|-|-|TRBJ2-6
CASSPTGTGANVLTF
TGTGCCAGCAGTCCAACAGGAACTGGGGCCAACGTCCTGACTTTC
>TRBV7-9|-|TRBD1|TRBJ1-2
CASSLEPAGQGNGYTF
TGTGCCAGCAGCTTAGAGCCTGCCGGACAGGGAAATGGCTACACCTTC
>TRBV7-9|once|TRBD1|TRBJ2-7
CASSLGGQAPYEQYF
TGTGCCAGCAGCTTAGGAGGACAGGCCCCCTACGAGCAGTACTTC
>TRBV11-1|-|-|TRBJ2-7
CASSLSGPSSYEQYF
TGTGCCAGCAGCTTATCGGGACCCTCCTCCTACGAGCAGTACTTC
>TRBV28|-|TRBD1|TRBJ2-2
CASRGDRDNAGELFF
TGTGCCAGCAGGGGGGACAGGGACAACGCCGGGGAGCTGTTTTTT